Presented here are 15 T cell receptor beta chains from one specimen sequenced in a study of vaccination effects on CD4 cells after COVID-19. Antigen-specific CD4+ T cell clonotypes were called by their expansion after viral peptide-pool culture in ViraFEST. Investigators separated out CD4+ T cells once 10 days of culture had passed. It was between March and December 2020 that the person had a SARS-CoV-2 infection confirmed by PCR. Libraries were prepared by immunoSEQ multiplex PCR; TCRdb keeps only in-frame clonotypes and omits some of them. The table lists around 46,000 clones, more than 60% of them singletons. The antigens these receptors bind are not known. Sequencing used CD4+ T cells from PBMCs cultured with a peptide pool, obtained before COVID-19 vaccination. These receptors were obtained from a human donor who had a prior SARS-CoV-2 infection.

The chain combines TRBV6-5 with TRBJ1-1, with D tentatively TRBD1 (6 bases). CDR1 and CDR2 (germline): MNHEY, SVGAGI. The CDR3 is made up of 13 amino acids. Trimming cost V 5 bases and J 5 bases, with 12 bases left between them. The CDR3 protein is CASSRGVQTEAFF. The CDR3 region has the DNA TGTGCCAGCAGTAGGGGGGTTCAGACTGAAGCTTTCTTT.

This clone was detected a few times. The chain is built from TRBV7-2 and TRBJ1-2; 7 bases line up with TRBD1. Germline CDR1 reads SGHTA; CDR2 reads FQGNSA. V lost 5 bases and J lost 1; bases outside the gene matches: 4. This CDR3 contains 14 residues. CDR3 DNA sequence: TGTGCCAGCAGCATGGGACAGAATAACTATGGCTACACCTTC. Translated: CASSMGQNNYGYTF.

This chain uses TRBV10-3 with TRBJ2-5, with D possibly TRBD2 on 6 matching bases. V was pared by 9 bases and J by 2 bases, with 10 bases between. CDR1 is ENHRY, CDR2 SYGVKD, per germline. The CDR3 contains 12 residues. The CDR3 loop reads CAMGRGQETQYF. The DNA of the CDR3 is TGTGCCATGGGGCGGGGACAAGAGACCCAGTACTTC.

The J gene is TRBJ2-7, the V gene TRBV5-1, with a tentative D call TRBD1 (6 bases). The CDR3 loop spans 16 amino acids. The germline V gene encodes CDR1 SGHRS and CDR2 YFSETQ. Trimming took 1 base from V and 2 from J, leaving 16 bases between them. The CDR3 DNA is TGCGCCAGCAGCTTGACAACAATACAGGGAGCCTACGAGCAGTACTTC. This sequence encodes CASSLTTIQGAYEQYF.

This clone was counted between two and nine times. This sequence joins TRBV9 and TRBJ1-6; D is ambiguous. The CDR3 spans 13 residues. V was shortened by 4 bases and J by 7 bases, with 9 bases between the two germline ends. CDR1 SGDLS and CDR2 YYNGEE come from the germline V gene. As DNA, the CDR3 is TGTGCCAGCAGCTCCCGTCCCAATTCACCCCTCCACTTT. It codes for CASSSRPNSPLHF.

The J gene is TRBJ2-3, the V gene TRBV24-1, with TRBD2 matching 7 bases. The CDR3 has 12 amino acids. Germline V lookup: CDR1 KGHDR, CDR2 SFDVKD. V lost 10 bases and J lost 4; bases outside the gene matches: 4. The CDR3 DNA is TGTGCCACGGGGGGGGACTCAGATACGCAGTATTTT. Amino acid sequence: CATGGDSDTQYF.

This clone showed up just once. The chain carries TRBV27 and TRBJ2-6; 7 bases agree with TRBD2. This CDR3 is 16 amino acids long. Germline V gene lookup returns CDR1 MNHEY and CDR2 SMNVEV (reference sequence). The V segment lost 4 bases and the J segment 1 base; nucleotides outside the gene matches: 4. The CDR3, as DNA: TGTGCCAGCAGTTACCATAGCGGGTCTGGGGCCAACGTCCTGACTTTC. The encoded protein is CASSYHSGSGANVLTF.

CDR3 nucleotides: TGTGCCAGCAGCTGGGGGCTAGAGGGAGAGACCCAGTACTTC. This codes for CASSWGLEGETQYF. This rearrangement joins TRBV5-4 to TRBJ2-5, with D maybe TRBD1 (6 bases). Germline V gives CDR1 SGHNT, CDR2 YYREEE (reference sequence). The CDR3 runs to 14 residues. Trimming removed 3 bases from V and 4 bases from J, with 13 bases in between.

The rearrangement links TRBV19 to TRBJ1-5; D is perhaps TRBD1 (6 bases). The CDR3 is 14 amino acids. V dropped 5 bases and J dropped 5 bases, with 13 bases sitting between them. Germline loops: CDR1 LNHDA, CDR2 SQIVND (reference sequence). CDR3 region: CASSSRQAHQPQHF. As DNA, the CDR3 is TGTGCCAGTAGTTCTCGACAGGCGCATCAGCCCCAGCATTTT.

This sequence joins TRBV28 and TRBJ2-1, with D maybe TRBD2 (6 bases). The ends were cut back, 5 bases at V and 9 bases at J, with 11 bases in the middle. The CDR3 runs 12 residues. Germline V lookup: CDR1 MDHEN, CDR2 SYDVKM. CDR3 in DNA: TGTGCCAGCAGTACGGGAGAGAGTGAGCAGTTCTTC. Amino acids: CASSTGESEQFF.

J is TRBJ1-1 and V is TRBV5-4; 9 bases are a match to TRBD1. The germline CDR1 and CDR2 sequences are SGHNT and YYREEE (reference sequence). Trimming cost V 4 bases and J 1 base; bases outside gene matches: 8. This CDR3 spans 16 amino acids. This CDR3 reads CASSMGQGRGNTEAFF. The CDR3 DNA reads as TGTGCCAGCAGCATGGGACAGGGTCGGGGGAACACTGAAGCTTTCTTT.

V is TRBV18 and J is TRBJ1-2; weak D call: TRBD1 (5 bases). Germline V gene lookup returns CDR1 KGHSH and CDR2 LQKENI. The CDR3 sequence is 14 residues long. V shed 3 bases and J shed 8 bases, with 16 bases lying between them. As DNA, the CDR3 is TGTGCCAGCTCACCTCAGGGCGTGCAATTCGGCTACACCTTC. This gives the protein CASSPQGVQFGYTF.

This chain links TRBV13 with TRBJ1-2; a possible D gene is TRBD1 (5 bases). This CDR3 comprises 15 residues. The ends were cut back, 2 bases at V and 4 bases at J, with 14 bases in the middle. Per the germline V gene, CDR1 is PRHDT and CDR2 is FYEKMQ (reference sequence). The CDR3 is CASSLRGTFTYGYTF. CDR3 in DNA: TGTGCCAGCAGCTTAAGGGGCACCTTCACCTATGGCTACACCTTC. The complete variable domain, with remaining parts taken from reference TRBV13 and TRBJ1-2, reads AAGVIQSPRHLIKEKRETATLKCYPIPRHDTVYWYQQGPGQDPQFLISFYEKMQSDKGSIPDRFSAQQFSDYHSELNMSSLELGDSALYFCASSLRGTFTYGYTFGSGTRLTVV.

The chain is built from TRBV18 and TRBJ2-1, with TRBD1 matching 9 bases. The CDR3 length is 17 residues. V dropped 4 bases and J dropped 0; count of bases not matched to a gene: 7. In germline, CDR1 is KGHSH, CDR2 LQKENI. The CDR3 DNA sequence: TGTGCCAGCTCACGTAGGACAGGGGCAAGCTCCTACAATGAGCAGTTCTTC. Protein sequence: CASSRRTGASSYNEQFF. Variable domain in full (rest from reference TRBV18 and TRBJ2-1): NAGVMQNPRHLVRRRGQEARLRCSPMKGHSHVYWYRQLPEEGLKFMVYLQKENIIDESGMPKERFSAEFPKEGPSILRIQQVVRGDSAAYFCASSRRTGASSYNEQFFGPGTRLTVL.

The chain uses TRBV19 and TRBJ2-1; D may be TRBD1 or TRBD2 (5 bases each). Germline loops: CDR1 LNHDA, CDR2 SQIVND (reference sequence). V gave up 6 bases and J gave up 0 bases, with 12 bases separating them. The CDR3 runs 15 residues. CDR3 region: CASSLGTGSYNEQFF. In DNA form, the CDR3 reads TGTGCCAGTAGCCTTGGGACGGGCTCCTACAATGAGCAGTTCTTC.